The clone carrying this T cell receptor beta chain was recorded many times. As yet, its antigen is unknown. Unique molecular identifiers tagged the TCR beta cDNA libraries. TCRdb fed the PCR reads into MiXCR, producing one record per CDR3 protein. The repertoire includes about 820,000 distinct CDR3 sequences, about 57% of them detected once, and 4% to 5.5% sits in the top ten. The CDR3 loop spans 13 amino acids. The junction had 7 bases not matched to a gene; V was cut back by 6 bases and J by 4 bases. Germline assignment: CDR1 SQVTM and CDR2 ANQGSEA. This entry comes from a study of post-analysis software for immune sequencing data. Study-wide results and limits: Included in a set of about 5 TRBV segments more frequent in patients than controls were TRBV5-6, TRBV5-1 and TRBV20-1.

The receptor comes from a girl between 5 and 17 years old with multiple sclerosis. The V call is TRBV29-1, the J call TRBJ2-7, with 9 positions matching TRBD2. Material: blood. The CDR3 sequence is CSVFSGSRYEQYF. CDR3 in DNA: TGCAGCGTGTTTAGCGGGAGTAGGTACGAGCAGTACTTC.